This T cell receptor beta chain was obtained from a study of vaccination and CD4 T cells after COVID-19. With respect to this clonotype: Its antigen remains unknown.

Sequence data for DNA of cultured CD4+ T cells were generated by the Oncomine TCR Beta short-read assay. TCRdb independently ran MiXCR on the PCR reads; one entry per CDR3 protein. The table has roughly 20,000 distinct CDR3 sequences, about 40% seen once. Regarding treatment: approximately nine-day PBMC culture with coronavirus spike peptide pools or control peptides (ViraFEST assay). Sequenced here: CD4+ T cells from blood, cultured in vitro, sampled before SARS-CoV-2 vaccination. This TCR was recovered from a human donor who had recovered from COVID-19.

CDR3 nucleotide sequence: TGCAGTGCTAGTCGATCCCTGGGGACCCTGTCCTACGAGCAGTACTTC. It is translated as CSASRSLGTLSYEQYF. The chain couples TRBV20-1 to TRBJ2-7, with D perhaps being TRBD1 or TRBD2 (5 bases each). The CDR3 extends over 16 amino acids. CDR1 and CDR2 (germline): DFQATT, SNEGSKA (reference sequence). Trimming pared 3 bases from V and 1 base from J, leaving 19 bases between.